The 4 T cell receptor beta chains reported below all come from one sample, sequenced in a study of shared clonotypes between healthy human individuals. Profiling relied on immunoSEQ multiplex PCR, and the TCRdb table lists in-frame clones only, not all of them. The data hold approximately 500,000 clones, with over 75% observed a single time. Sequencing used PBMCs. Receptors originate from a woman in her forties in good health. Some clones in this sample may be carry-over from other donors' samples.

V is TRBV4-3 and J is TRBJ1-4; D unclear. Germline V gives CDR1 LGHNA, CDR2 YSLEER. This CDR3 is 16 amino acids long. Trimming shortened V by 1 base and J by 8 bases, and 17 bases separated the two germline ends. In DNA form, the CDR3 reads TGCGCCAGCAGCCAAGGTCTCCGGGCCAAGGGAGAAAAACTGTTTTTT. Amino acid sequence: CASSQGLRAKGEKLFF.

The chain joins TRBV18 to TRBJ1-3; D uncertain. Per the germline V gene, CDR1 is KGHSH and CDR2 is LQKENI. Trimming stripped 2 bases from V and 0 bases from J, with 5 bases between. This CDR3 region has 14 residues. The DNA for the CDR3 is TGTGCCAGCTCACCAATTGACTCTGGAAACACCATATATTTT. Translated: CASSPIDSGNTIYF.

This clone was seen only a few times. J is TRBJ1-3 and V is TRBV7-9; 10 bases fit TRBD1. Unmatched junction bases numbered 7, after V lost 5 bases and J lost 0 bases. The CDR3 spans 17 residues. Germline V lookup: CDR1 SEHNR, CDR2 FQNEAQ (reference sequence). The DNA of the CDR3 is TGTGCCAGCAGCGCCCGACAGGGGGCTCTCTCTGGAAACACCATATATTTT. As protein: CASSARQGALSGNTIYF. Variable domain in full (rest from reference TRBV7-9 and TRBJ1-3): DTGVSQNPRHKITKRGQNVTFRCDPISEHNRLYWYRQTLGQGPEFLTYFQNEAQLEKSRLLSDRFSAERPKGSFSTLEIQRTEQGDSAMYLCASSARQGALSGNTIYFGEGSWLTVV.

This clone was seen once. This chain uses TRBV28 with TRBJ2-7; no definite D call. The germline CDR1 and CDR2 sequences are MDHEN and SYDVKM. The V end lost 3 bases, the J end lost 4 bases, and 7 bases lay between the germline ends. CDR3 length equals 12 residues. CDR3 nucleotide sequence: TGTGCCAGCAGTTTTAGTAGGTACGAGCAGTACTTC. Its translation is CASSFSRYEQYF.